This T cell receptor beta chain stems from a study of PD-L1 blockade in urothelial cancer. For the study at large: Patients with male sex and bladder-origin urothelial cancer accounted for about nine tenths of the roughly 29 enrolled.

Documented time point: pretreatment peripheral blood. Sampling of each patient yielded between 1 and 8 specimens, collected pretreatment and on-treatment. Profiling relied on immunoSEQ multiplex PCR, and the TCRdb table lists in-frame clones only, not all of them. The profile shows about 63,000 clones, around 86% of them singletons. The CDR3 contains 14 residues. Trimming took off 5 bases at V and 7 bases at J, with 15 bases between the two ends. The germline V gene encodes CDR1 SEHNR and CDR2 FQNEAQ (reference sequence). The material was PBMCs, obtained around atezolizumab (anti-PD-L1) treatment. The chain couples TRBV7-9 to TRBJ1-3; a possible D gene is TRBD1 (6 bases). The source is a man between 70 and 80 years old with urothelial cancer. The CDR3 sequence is CASSHRTALNTIYF. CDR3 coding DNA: TGTGCCAGCAGCCATCGGACAGCGTTGAACACCATATATTTT. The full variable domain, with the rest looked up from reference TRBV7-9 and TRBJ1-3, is DTGVSQNPRHKITKRGQNVTFRCDPISEHNRLYWYRQTLGQGPEFLTYFQNEAQLEKSRLLSDRFSAERPKGSFSTLEIQRTEQGDSAMYLCASSHRTALNTIYFGEGSWLTVV.